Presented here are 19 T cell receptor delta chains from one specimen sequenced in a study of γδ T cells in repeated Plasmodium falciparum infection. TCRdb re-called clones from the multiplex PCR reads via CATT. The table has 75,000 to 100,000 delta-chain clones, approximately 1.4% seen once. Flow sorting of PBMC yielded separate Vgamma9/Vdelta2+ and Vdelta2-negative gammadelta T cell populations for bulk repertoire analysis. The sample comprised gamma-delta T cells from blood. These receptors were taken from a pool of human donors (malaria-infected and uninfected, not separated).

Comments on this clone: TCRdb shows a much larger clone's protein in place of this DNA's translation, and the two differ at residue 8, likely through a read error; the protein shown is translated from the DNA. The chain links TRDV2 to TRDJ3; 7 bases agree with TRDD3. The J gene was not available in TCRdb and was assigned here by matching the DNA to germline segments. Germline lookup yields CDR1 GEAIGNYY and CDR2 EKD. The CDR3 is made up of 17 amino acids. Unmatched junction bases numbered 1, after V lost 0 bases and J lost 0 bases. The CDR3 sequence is CACDTGIHSWDTRQMFF. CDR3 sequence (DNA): TGTGCCTGTGACACCGGGATACACTCCTGGGACACCCGACAGATGTTTTTC.

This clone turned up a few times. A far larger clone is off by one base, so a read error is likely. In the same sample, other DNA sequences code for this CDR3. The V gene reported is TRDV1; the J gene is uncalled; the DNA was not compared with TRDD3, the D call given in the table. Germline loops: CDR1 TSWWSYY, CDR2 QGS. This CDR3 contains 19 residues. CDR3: CALGELSYQGDSYTDKLIF. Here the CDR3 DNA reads TGTGCTCTTGGGGAACTATCCTACCAGGGGGATAGCTACACCGATAAGCTCATCTTT.

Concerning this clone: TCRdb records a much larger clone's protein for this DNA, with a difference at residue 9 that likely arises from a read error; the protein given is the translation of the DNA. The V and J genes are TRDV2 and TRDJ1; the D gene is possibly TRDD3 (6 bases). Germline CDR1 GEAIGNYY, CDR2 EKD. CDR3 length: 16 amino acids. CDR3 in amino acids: CACDTIYGRYADKLIF. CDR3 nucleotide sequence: TGTGCCTGTGACACGATCTATGGGAGATACGCCGATAAGCTCATCTTT.

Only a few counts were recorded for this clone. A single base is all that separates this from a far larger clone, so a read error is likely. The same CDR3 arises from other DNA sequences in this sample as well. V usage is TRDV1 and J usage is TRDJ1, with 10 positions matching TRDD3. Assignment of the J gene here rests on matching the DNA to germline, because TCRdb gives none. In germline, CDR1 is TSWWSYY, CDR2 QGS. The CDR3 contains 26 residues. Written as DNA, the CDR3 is TGCGCTCTTGGGGAACTATCAGGTCCCCCATACCTCTTCCGTACTGGGGGATTGACCGACACCGATAAACTCATCTTT. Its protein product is CALGELSGPPYLFRTGGLTDTDKLIF.

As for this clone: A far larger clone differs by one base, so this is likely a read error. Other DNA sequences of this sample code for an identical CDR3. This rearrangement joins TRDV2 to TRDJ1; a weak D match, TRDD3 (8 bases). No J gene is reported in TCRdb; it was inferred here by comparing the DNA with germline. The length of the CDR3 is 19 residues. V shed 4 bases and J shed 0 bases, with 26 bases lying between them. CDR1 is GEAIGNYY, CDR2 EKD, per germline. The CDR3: CACDFLQVSGGPNTDKLIF. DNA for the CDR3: TGTGCCTGTGATTTCCTACAAGTATCTGGGGGACCTAACACCGATAAACTCATCTTT.

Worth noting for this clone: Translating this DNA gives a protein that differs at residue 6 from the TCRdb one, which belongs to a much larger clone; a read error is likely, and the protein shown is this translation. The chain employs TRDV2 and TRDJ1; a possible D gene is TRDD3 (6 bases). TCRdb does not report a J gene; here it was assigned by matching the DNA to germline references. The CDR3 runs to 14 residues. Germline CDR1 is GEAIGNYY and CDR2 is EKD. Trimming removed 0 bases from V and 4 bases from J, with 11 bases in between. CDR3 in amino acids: CACDTGGESDKLIF. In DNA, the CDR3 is TGTGCCTGTGACACCGGGGGGGAAAGCGATAAACTCATCTTT.

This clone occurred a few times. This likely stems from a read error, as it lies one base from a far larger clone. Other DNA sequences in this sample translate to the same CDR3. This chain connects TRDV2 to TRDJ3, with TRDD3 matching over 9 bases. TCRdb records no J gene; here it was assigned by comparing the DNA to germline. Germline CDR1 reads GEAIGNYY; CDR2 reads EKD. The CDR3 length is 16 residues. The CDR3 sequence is CACDWGSSWDTRQMFF. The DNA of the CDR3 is TGTGCTTGTGACTGGGGGAGCTCCTGGGACACCCGACAGATGTTTTTC.

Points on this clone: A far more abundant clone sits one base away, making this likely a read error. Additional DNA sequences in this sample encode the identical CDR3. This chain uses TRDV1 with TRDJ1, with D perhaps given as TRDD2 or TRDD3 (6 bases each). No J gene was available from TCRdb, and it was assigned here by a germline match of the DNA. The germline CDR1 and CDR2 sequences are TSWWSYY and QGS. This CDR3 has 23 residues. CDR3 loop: CALGSPGSLPLFMGGSYTDKLIF. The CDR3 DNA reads TGTGCCCTTGGGTCCCCGGGGAGCCTTCCCTTATTTATGGGGGGTTCGTACACCGATAAACTCATCTTT.

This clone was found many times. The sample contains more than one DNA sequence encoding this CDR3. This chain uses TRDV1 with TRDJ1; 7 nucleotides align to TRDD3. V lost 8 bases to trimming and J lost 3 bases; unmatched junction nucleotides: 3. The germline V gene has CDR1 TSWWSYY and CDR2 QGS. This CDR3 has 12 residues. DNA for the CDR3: TGTGCTCTTCCCGGATACGCCGATAAACTCATCTTT. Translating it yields CALPGYADKLIF.

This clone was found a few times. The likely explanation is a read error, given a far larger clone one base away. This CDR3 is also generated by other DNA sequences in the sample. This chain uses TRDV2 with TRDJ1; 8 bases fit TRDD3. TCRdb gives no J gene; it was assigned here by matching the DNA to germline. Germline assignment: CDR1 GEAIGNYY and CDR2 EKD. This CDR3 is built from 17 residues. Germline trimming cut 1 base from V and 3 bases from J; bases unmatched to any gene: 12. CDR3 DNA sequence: TGTGCCTGTGACACGGGTACTGGGGGGTACAGGGCCGATAAACTCATCTTT. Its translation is CACDTGTGGYRADKLIF.

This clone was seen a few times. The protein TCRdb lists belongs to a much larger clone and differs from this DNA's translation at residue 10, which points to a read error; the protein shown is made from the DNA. In DNA, the CDR3 is TGTGCCTTTTCTAACTGGGGGATACGAATCAAACTCATCTTT. This translates into CAFSNWGIRIKLIF. The gene calls are TRDV3 and TRDJ1; TRDD3 matches at 13 bases. As TCRdb names no J gene, one was assigned here on the basis of a DNA match to germline. Germline V gene sequence: CDR1 TVYSNPD, CDR2 GDNSRS (reference sequence). V dropped 2 bases and J dropped 8; count of bases not matched to a gene: 8. This CDR3 is 14 amino acids long.

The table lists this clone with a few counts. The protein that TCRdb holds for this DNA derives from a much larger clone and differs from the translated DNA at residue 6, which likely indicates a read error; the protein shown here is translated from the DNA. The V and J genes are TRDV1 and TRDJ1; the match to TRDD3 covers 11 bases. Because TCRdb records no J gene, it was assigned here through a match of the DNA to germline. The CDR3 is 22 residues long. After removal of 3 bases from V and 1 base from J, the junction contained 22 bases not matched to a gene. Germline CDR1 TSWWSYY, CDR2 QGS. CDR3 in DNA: TGTGCTCTTGGGGATCCTTCCTTCCTCGGAAGAGTGTGGGGGATACGCACCGATAAACTCATCTTT. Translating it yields CALGDPSFLGRVWGIRTDKLIF.

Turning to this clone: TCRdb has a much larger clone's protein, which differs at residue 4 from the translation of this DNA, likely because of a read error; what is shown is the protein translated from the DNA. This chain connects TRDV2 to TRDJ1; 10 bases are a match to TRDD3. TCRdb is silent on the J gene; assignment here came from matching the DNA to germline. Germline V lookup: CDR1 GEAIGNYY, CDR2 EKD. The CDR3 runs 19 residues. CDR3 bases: TGTGCCTGTAACACCGGAGAGAGAGGGGGATACGGGTACACCGATAAACTCATCTTT. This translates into CACNTGERGGYGYTDKLIF.

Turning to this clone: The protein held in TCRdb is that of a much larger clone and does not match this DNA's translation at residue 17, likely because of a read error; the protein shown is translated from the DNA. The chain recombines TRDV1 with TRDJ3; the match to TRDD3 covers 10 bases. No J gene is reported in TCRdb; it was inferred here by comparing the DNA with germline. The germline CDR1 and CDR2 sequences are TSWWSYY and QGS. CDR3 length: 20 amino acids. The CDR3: CALGKGVLGDYSWDTRRMFF. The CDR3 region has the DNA TGTGCTCTTGGGAAGGGAGTACTGGGGGATTACTCCTGGGACACCCGACGGATGTTTTTC.

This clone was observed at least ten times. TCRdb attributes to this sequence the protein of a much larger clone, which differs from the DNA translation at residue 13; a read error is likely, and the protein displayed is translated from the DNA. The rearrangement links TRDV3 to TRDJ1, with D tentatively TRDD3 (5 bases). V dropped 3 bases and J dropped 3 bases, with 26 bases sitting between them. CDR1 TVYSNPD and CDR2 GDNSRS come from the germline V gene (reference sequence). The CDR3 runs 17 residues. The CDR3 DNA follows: TGTGCCTTCCGTGGGGCTTGGGTCCCATGGGAGGCCGATAAACTCATCTTT. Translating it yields CAFRGAWVPWEADKLIF.

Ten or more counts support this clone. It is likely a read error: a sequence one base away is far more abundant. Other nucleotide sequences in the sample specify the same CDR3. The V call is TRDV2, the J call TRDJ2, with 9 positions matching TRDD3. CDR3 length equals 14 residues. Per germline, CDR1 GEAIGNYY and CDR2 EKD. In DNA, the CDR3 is TGTGCCTGCGACACTGGGGGATTGACAGCACAACTCTTCTTT. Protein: CACDTGGLTAQLFF.

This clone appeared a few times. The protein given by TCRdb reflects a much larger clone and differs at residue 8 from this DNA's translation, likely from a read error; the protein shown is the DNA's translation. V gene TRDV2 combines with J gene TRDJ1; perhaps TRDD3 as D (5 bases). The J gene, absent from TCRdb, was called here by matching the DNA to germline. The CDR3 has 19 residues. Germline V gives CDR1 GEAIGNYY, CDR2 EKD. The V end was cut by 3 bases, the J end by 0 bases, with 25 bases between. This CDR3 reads CACDRLGTTRDTNTDKLIF. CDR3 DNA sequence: TGTGCCTGTGACCGCCTCGGGACAACACGCGATACAAACACCGATAAACTCATCTTT.

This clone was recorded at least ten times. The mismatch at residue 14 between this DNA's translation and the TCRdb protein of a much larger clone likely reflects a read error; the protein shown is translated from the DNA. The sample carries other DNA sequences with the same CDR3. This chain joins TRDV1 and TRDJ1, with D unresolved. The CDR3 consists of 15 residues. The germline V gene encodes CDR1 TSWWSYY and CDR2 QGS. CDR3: CALGERSRHTDKLTF. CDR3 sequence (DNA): TGTGCTCTTGGGGAAAGGTCAAGACACACCGATAAACTCACCTTT.

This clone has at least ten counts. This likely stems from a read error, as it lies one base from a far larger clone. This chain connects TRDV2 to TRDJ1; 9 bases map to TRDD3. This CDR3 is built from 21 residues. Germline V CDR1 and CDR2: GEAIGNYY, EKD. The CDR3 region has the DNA TGTGCCTATGACCAGGGACAATTACTGGGGGACCACTTAAGTAACACCGATAAACTCATCTTT. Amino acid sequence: CAYDQGQLLGDHLSNTDKLIF.